This T cell receptor beta chain appears in the sequencing data of a study of identical twins. Germline CDR1 is SGHAT and CDR2 is FQNNGV. This CDR3 is built from 14 residues. J lost 4 bases, V lost 6 bases, and 7 bases had no gene match. TCRdb re-derived calls from the 5' RACE reads in MiXCR, one entry per CDR3 protein. The sample records 1.5 million to 2 million distinct CDR3 sequences, under 35% being singletons. The chain recombines TRBV11-2 with TRBJ2-3; 7 bases agree with TRBD2. The specimen sequenced was cord blood. The source of this sequence is a newborn girl in good health. The CDR3 protein is CASRPGLRSDTQYF. The DNA of the CDR3 is TGTGCCAGCAGACCGGGACTACGCTCAGATACGCAGTATTTT. Together with reference TRBV11-2 and TRBJ2-3, the CDR3 gives the full variable domain: EAGVAQSPRYKIIEKRQSVAFWCNPISGHATLYWYQQILGQGPKLLIQFQNNGVVDDSQLPKDRFSAERLKGVDSTLKIQPAKLEDSAVYLCASRPGLRSDTQYFGPGTRLTVL.